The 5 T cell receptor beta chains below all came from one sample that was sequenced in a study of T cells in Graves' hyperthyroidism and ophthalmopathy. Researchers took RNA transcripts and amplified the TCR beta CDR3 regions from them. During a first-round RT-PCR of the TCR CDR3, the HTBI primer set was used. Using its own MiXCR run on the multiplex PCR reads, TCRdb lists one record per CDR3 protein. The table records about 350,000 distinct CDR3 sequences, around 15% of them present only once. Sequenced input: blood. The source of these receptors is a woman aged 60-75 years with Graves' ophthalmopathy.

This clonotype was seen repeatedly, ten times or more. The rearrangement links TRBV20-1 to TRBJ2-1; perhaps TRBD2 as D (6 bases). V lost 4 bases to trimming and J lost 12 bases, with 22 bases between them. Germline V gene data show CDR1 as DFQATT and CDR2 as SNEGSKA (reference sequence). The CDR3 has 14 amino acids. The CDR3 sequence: CSATETRAPFGQFF. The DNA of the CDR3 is TGCAGTGCTACCGAGACTAGGGCCCCATTTGGGCAGTTCTTC.

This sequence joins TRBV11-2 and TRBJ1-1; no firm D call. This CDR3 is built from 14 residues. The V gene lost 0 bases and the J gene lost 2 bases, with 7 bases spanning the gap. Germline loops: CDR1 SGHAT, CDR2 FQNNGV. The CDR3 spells CASSLDGSNTEAFF. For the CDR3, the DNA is TGTGCCAGCAGCTTAGATGGTAGCAACACTGAAGCTTTCTTT. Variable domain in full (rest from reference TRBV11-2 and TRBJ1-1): EAGVAQSPRYKIIEKRQSVAFWCNPISGHATLYWYQQILGQGPKLLIQFQNNGVVDDSQLPKDRFSAERLKGVDSTLKIQPAKLEDSAVYLCASSLDGSNTEAFFGQGTRLTVV.

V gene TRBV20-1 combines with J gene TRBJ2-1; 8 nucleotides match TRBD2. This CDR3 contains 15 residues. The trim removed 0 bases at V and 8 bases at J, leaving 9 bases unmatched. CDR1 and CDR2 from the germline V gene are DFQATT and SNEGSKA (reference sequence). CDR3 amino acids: CSARDPGTSTDEQFF. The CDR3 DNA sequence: TGCAGTGCTAGAGATCCCGGGACTAGTACGGATGAGCAGTTCTTC.

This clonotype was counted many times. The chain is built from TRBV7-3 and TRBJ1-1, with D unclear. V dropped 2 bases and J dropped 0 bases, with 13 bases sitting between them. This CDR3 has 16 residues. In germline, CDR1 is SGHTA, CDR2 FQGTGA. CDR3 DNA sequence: TGTGCCAGCAGCTTACAACCGATTAACATGAACACTGAAGCTTTCTTT. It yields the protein CASSLQPINMNTEAFF.

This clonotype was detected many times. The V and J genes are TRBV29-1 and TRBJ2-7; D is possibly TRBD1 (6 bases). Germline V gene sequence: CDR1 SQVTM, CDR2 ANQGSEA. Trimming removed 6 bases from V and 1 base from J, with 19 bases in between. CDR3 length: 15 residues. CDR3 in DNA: TGCAGCGTCCGCCCTGGGACATCTTCTTCCTACGAGCAGTACTTC. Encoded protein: CSVRPGTSSSYEQYF.